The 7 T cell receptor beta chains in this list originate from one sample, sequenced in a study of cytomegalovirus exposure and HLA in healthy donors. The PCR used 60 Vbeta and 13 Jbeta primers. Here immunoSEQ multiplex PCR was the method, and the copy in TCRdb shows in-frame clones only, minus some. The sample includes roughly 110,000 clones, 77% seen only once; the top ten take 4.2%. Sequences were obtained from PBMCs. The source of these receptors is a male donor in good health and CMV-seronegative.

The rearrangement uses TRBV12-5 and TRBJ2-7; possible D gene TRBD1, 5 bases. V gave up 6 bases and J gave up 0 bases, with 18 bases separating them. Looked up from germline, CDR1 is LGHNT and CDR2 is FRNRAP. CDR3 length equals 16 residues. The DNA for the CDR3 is TGTGCTAGTGGCCCAGAACGGCAGGGTACCTCCTACGAGCAGTACTTC. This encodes CASGPERQGTSYEQYF.

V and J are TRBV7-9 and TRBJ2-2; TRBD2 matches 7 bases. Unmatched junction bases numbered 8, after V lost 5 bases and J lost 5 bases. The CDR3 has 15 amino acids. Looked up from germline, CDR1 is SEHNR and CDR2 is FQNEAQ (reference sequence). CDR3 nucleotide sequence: TGTGCCAGCAGCCCCCGGGGAGGGAGGACCGGGGAGCTGTTTTTT. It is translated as CASSPRGGRTGELFF.

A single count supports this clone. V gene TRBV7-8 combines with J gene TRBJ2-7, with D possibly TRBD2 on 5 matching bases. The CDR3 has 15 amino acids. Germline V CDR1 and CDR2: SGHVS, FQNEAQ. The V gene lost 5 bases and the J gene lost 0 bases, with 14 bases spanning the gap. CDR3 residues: CASSPDPGVSYEQYF. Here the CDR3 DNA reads TGTGCCAGCAGCCCAGACCCCGGGGTCTCCTACGAGCAGTACTTC.

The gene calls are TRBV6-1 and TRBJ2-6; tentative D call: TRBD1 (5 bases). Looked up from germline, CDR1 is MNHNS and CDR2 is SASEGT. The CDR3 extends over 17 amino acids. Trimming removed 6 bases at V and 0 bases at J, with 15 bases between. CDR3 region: CASREQDIRSGANVLTF. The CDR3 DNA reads TGTGCCAGCAGAGAACAGGACATCCGCTCTGGGGCCAACGTCCTGACTTTC.

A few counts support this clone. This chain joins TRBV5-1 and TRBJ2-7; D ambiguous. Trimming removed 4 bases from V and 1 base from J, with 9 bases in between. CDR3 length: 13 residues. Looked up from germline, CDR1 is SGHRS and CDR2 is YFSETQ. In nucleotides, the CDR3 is TGCGCCAGCAGCCAGGCCCCTTCCTACGAGCAGTACTTC. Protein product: CASSQAPSYEQYF. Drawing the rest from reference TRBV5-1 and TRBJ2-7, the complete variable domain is KAGVTQTPRYLIKTRGQQVTLSCSPISGHRSVSWYQQTPGQGLQFLFEYFSETQRNKGNFPGRFSGRQFSNSRSEMNVSTLELGDSALYLCASSQAPSYEQYFGPGTRLTVT.

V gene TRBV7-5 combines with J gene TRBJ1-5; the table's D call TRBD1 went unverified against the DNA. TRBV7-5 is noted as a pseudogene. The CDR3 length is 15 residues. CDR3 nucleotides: TGTGTCAGAAGATTTGGAGACAGGGGCAATCAGCCCCAGCATTTT. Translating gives CVRRFGDRGNQPQHF.

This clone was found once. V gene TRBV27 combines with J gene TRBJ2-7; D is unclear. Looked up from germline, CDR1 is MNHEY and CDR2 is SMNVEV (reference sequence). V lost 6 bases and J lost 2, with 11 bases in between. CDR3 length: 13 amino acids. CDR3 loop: CASSKTATYEQYF. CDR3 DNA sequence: TGTGCCAGCAGCAAAACAGCAACCTACGAGCAGTACTTC.